One sample yielded the 14 T cell receptor beta chains listed below, sequenced in a study of Ad26.COV2.S vaccination and SARS-CoV-2 variants. Profiled with immunoSEQ multiplex PCR; TCRdb holds only in-frame clones, not every one. The repertoire consists of 300,000 to 400,000 clones, with about 88% occurring once and the leading ten covering approximately 5.9%. Treatment noted: around 19 received Ad26.COV2.S at low or high dose, single or two shots; about 5 received placebo; per-sample allocation not given. Sampling happened 63 days after the first vaccine or placebo injection. The source material was peripheral blood, sampled in a trial of Ad26.COV2.S vaccine versus placebo. Receptors originate from a person aged 18-60 years who received the Ad26.COV2.S COVID-19 vaccine or a placebo.

V gene TRBV28 combines with J gene TRBJ2-7, with D hard to call. Germline CDR1 MDHEN, CDR2 SYDVKM. CDR3 length: 12 residues. V lost 2 bases to trimming and J lost 3 bases, with 5 bases between them. This CDR3 is CASSLEFYEQYF. CDR3 DNA: TGTGCCAGCAGTTTAGAGTTCTACGAGCAGTACTTC.

The CDR3 coding sequence is TGTGCCAGCAGCTTAACCCCAATGGGGACTGAAGCTTTCTTT. Translating gives CASSLTPMGTEAFF. The J gene is TRBJ1-1, the V gene TRBV11-2; no definite D call. The CDR3 covers 14 residues. Germline CDR1 is SGHAT and CDR2 is FQNNGV. Trimming shortened V by 2 bases and J by 5 bases, and 12 bases separated the two germline ends. Drawing the rest from reference TRBV11-2 and TRBJ1-1, the complete variable domain is EAGVAQSPRYKIIEKRQSVAFWCNPISGHATLYWYQQILGQGPKLLIQFQNNGVVDDSQLPKDRFSAERLKGVDSTLKIQPAKLEDSAVYLCASSLTPMGTEAFFGQGTRLTVV.

The rearrangement uses TRBV27 and TRBJ1-2; possibly TRBD1 for D (5 bases). The CDR3 is 14 residues long. Trimming pared 2 bases from V and 0 bases from J, leaving 7 bases between. Germline CDR1 is MNHEY and CDR2 is SMNVEV (reference sequence). CDR3 protein: CASSLRGPNYGYTF. The CDR3 DNA reads as TGTGCCAGCAGTTTAAGGGGCCCTAACTATGGCTACACCTTC.

The chain uses TRBV6-5 and TRBJ2-3, with 9 nucleotides matching TRBD1. This CDR3 has 14 residues. With 6 bases clipped from V and 1 base from J, the junction kept 2 bases outside the gene matches. Germline values: CDR1 MNHEY, CDR2 SVGAGI. The CDR3: CASSWTGGTDTQYF. The DNA for the CDR3 is TGTGCCAGCAGCTGGACAGGGGGCACAGATACGCAGTATTTT.

The sample holds one count of this clone. J is TRBJ2-7 and V is TRBV28, with 11 bases identical to TRBD1. CDR3 length: 16 residues. Germline V gene sequence: CDR1 MDHEN, CDR2 SYDVKM. With V trimmed by 5 bases and J by 2 bases, 8 bases remained unmatched. The CDR3 protein is CASSTMADRGPYEQYF. CDR3 DNA sequence: TGTGCCAGCAGTACAATGGCGGACAGGGGGCCCTACGAGCAGTACTTC.

Regarding this clone: Other DNA sequences from this sample encode an identical CDR3 as well. The rearrangement uses TRBV28 and TRBJ2-7; D is perhaps TRBD1 (5 bases). The CDR3 has 13 amino acids. From germline, CDR1 is MDHEN and CDR2 SYDVKM. V was cut by 2 bases and J by 2 bases, with 7 bases left in between. The CDR3 sequence is CASSLTGTYEQYF. The CDR3 bases are TGTGCCAGCAGTTTAACAGGAACCTACGAGCAGTACTTC.

The genes are TRBV5-1 and TRBJ2-2, with 10 bases that match TRBD1. Unmatched junction bases numbered 3, after V lost 4 bases and J lost 0 bases. CDR3 length: 16 amino acids. CDR1 SGHRS and CDR2 YFSETQ come from the germline V gene. The CDR3 sequence is CASSPGTGANTGELFF. CDR3 DNA: TGCGCCAGCAGCCCGGGGACAGGGGCGAACACCGGGGAGCTGTTTTTT.

The J gene is TRBJ1-2, the V gene TRBV28; D gene uncertain. The germline gives CDR1 MDHEN, CDR2 SYDVKM. Trimming left V 3 bases short and J 6 bases short, with 11 bases between. The CDR3 extends over 13 amino acids. CDR3 in amino acids: CASSFTQSNGYTF. The CDR3, as DNA: TGTGCCAGCAGTTTCACCCAGTCTAATGGCTACACCTTC.

The chain couples TRBV19 to TRBJ1-2; D remains ambiguous. Trimming stripped 3 bases from V and 8 bases from J, with 16 bases between. CDR1 is LNHDA and CDR2 is SQIVND in the germline V gene (reference sequence). The CDR3 sequence is 14 residues long. The CDR3 loop reads CASSIAGSSGGYTF. CDR3 bases: TGTGCCAGTAGTATTGCAGGTTCATCGGGAGGCTACACCTTC.

This clone has only one observation. V is TRBV11-2 and J is TRBJ2-7; 7 nucleotides align to TRBD2. The V and J ends lost 6 bases and 7 bases, in that order; junction bases with no gene match: 15. Germline V gene data show CDR1 as SGHAT and CDR2 as FQNNGV. This CDR3 contains 15 residues. For the CDR3, the DNA is TGTGCCAGCAGGGGCGCGGCGGGAGCATTGATGGAGCAGTACTTC. Its translation is CASRGAAGALMEQYF.

The CDR3: CASSLGDTLRNQPQHF. In DNA form, the CDR3 reads TGTGCCAGCAGCTTAGGGGACACCTTACGGAATCAGCCCCAGCATTTT. The chain joins TRBV13 to TRBJ1-5, with D possibly TRBD1 on 5 matching bases. The CDR3 spans 16 residues. Trimming took 0 bases from V and 4 from J, leaving 13 bases between them. Looked up from germline, CDR1 is PRHDT and CDR2 is FYEKMQ (reference sequence).

V and J are TRBV7-3 and TRBJ2-1; TRBD2 matches at 11 bases. V lost 5 bases to trimming and J lost 7 bases; unmatched junction nucleotides: 16. The CDR3 is made up of 18 amino acids. Germline lookup yields CDR1 SGHTA and CDR2 FQGTGA. CDR3 loop: CASSPSGLAGGPGNEQFF. CDR3 sequence (DNA): TGTGCCAGCAGCCCCTCGGGGTTAGCGGGGGGGCCGGGAAATGAGCAGTTCTTC. Full variable domain (outside the CDR3, taken from reference TRBV7-3 and TRBJ2-1): GAGVSQTPSNKVTEKGKYVELRCDPISGHTALYWYRQSLGQGPEFLIYFQGTGAADDSGLPNDRFFAVRPEGSVSTLKIQRTERGDSAVYLCASSPSGLAGGPGNEQFFGPGTRLTVL.

This clone was observed a few times. The chain combines TRBV4-3 with TRBJ1-4; a weak D match, TRBD1 (5 bases). Germline CDR1 and CDR2: LGHNA and YSLEER. V lost 0 bases and J 2 bases, leaving 13 bases between the germline ends. The CDR3 loop spans 17 amino acids. The CDR3 DNA sequence: TGCGCCAGCAGCCAAGATCATGGGGGAAACACTAATGAAAAACTGTTTTTT. It codes for CASSQDHGGNTNEKLFF.

The chain employs TRBV4-1 and TRBJ1-1, with 7 nucleotides matching TRBD1. CDR1 MGHRA and CDR2 YSYEKL come from the germline V gene. CDR3 size: 18 residues. The V and J ends lost 3 bases and 5 bases, in that order; junction bases with no gene match: 18. The CDR3 loop reads CASSHPYRGSGLGTEAFF. In DNA form, the CDR3 reads TGCGCCAGCAGCCACCCATACAGGGGCTCTGGTCTGGGTACTGAAGCTTTCTTT.